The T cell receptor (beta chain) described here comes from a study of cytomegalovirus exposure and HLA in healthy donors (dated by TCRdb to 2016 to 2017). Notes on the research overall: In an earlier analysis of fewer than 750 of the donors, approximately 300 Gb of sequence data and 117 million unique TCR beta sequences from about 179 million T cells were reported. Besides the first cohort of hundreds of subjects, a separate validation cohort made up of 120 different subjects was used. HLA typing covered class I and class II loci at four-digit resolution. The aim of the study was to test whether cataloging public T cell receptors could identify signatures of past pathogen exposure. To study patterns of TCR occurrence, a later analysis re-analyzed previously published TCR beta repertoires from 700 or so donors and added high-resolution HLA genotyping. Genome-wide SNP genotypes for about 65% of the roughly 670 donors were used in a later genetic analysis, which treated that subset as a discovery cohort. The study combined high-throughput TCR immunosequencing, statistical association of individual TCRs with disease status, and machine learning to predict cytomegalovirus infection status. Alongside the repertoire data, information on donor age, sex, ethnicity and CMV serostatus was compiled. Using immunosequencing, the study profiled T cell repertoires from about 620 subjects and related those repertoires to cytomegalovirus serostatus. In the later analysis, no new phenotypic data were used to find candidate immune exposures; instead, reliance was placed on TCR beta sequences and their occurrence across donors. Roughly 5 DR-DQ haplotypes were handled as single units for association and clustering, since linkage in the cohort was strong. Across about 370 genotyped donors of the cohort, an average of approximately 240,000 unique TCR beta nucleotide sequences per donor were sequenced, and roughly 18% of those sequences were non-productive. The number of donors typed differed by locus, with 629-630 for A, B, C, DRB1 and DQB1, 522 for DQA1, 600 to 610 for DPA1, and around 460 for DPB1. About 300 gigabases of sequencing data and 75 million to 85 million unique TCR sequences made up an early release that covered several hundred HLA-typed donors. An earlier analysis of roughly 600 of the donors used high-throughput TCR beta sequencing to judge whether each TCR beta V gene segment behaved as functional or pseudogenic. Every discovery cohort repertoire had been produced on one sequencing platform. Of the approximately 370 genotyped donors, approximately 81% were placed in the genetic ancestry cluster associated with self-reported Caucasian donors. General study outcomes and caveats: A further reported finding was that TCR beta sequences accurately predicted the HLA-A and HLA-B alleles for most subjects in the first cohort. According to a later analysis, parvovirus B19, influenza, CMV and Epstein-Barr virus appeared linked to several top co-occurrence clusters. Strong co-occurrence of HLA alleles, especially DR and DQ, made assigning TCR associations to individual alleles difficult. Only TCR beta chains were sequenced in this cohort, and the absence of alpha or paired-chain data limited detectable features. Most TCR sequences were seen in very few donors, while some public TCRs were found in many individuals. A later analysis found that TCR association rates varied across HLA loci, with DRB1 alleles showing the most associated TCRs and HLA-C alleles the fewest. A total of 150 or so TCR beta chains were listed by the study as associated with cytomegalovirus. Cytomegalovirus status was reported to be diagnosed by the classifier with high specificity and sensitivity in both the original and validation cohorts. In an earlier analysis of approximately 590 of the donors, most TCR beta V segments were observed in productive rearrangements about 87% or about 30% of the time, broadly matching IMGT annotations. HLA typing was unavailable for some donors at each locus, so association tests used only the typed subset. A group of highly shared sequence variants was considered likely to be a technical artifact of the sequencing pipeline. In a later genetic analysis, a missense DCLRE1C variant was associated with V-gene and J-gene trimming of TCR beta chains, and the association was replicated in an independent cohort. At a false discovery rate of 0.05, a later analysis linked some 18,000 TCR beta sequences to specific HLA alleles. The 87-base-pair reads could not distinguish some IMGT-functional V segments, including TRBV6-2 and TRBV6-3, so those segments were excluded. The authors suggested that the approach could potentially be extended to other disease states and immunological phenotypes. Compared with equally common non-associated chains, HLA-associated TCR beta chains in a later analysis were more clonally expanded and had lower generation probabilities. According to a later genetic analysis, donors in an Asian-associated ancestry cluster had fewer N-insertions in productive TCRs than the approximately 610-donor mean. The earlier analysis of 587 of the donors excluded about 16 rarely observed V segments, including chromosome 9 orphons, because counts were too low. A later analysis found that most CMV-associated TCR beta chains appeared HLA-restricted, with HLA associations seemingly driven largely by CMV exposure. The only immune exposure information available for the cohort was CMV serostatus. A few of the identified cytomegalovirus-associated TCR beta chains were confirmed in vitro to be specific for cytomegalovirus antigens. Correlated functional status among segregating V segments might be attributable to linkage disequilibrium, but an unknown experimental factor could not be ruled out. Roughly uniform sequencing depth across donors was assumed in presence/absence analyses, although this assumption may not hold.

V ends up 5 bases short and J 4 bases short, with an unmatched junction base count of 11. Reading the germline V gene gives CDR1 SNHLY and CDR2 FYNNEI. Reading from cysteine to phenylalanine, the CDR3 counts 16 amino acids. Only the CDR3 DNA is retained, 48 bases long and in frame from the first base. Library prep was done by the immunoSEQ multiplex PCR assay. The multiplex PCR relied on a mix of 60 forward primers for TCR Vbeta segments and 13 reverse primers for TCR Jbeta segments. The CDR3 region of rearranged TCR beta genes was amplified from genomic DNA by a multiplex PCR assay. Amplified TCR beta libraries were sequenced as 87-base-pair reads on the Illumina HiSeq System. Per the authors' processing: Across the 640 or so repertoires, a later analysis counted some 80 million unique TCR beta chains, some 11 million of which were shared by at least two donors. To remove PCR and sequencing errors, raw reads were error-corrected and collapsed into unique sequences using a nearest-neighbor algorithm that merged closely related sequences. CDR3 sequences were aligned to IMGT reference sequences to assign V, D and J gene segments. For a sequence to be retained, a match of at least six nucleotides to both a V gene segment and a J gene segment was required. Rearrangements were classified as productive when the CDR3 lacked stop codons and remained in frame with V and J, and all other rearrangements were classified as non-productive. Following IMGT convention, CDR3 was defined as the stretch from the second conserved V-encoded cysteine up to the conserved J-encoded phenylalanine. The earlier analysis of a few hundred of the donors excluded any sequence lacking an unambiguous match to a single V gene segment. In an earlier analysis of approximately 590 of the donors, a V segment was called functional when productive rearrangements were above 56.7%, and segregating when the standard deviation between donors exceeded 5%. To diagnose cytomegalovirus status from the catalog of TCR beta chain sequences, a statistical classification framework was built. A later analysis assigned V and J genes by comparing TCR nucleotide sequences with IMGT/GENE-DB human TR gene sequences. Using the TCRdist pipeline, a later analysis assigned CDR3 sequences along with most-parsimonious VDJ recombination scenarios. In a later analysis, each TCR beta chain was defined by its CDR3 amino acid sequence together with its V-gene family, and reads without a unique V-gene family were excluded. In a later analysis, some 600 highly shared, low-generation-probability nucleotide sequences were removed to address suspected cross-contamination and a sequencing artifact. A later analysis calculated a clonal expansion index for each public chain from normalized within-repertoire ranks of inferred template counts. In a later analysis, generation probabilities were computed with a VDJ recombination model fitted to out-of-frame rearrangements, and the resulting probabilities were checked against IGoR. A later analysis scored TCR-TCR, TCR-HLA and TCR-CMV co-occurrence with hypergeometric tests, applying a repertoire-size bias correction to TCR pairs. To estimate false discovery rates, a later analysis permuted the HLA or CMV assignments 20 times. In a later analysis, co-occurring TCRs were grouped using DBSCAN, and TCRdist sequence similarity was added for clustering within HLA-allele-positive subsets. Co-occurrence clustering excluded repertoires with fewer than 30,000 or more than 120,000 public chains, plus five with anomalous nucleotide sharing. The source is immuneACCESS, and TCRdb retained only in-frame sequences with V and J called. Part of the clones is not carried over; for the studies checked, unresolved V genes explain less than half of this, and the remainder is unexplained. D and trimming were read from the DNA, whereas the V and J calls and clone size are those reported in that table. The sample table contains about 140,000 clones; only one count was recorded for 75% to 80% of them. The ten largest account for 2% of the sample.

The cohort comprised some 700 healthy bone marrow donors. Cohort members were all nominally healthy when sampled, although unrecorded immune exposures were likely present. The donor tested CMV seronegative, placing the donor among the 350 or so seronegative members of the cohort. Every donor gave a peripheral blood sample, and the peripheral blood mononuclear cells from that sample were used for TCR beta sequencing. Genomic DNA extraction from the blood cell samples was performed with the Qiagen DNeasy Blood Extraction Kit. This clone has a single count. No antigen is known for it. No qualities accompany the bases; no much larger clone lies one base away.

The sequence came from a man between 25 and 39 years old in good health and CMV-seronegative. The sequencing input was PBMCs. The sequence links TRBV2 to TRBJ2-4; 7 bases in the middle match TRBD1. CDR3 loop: CASSSLPSGQKNIQYF. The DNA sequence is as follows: TGTGCCAGCAGTTCACTTCCCTCGGGACAGAAAAACATTCAGTACTTC.